Shown below are 9 T cell receptor beta chains from a single sample sequenced in a study of early T cells in non-severe SARS-CoV-2 infection. TCRdb reprocessed the 5' RACE reads with MiXCR, giving one entry per CDR3 protein. The sample lists about 80,000 distinct CDR3 sequences, less than 8% occurring once. Specimen: whole blood. The receptors originated from an adult who was a healthcare worker with PCR-confirmed SARS-CoV-2 infection or an uninfected control (not recorded which).

The chain carries TRBV28 and TRBJ1-1; possible D gene TRBD1, 5 bases. The germline V gene encodes CDR1 MDHEN and CDR2 SYDVKM. This CDR3 is built from 16 residues. The V end was cut by 6 bases, the J end by 2 bases, with 19 bases between. CDR3 sequence (DNA): TGTGCCAGCAGCCAAGGGACGGCTACCCTAAACACTGAAGCTTTCTTT. It specifies CASSQGTATLNTEAFF. Full variable domain (missing parts from reference TRBV28 and TRBJ1-1): DVKVTQSSRYLVKRTGEKVFLECVQDMDHENMFWYRQDPGLGLRLIYFSYDVKMKEKGDIPEGYSVSREKKERFSLILESASTNQTSMYLCASSQGTATLNTEAFFGQGTRLTVV.

The chain carries TRBV15 and TRBJ2-4; D perhaps matches TRBD1 (5 bases). In germline, CDR1 is LNHNV, CDR2 YYDKDF (reference sequence). The V gene lost 0 bases and the J gene lost 0 bases, with 18 bases spanning the gap. CDR3 length: 19 amino acids. The chain's CDR3 is CATSRDHQIRVEAKNIQYF. The CDR3 nucleotides read TGTGCCACCAGCAGAGATCATCAAATCAGGGTTGAAGCCAAAAACATTCAGTACTTC.

The chain uses TRBV6-2 or TRBV6-3 and TRBJ1-5; the D is unclear. The germline V gene has CDR1 MNHEY and CDR2 SVGEGT. The V end lost 2 bases, the J end lost 4 bases, and 12 bases lay between the germline ends. This CDR3 has 15 residues. The CDR3 reads CASSYVGNRNQPQHF. CDR3 DNA: TGTGCCAGCAGTTACGTTGGGAATAGAAATCAGCCCCAGCATTTT.

At least ten counts were recorded for this clonotype. This chain connects TRBV15 to TRBJ2-1; weak D call: TRBD1 (6 bases). CDR1 LNHNV and CDR2 YYDKDF come from the germline V gene (reference sequence). Trimming left V 6 bases short and J 7 bases short, with 19 bases between. The CDR3 has 15 residues. CDR3 DNA sequence: TGTGCCACCAGTCGTCAAACGACAGGCGCTAATGAGCAGTTCTTC. Translating it yields CATSRQTTGANEQFF.

This rearrangement joins TRBV27 to TRBJ2-7; D might be TRBD1 (5 bases). V lost 0 bases and J lost 2, with 11 bases in between. The germline V gene encodes CDR1 MNHEY and CDR2 SMNVEV (reference sequence). This CDR3 region has 15 residues. CDR3 coding DNA: TGTGCCAGCAGTTTATCGATGGACACCACCTACGAGCAGTACTTC. Protein product: CASSLSMDTTYEQYF.

This sequence joins TRBV15 and TRBJ2-3; 11 positions agree with TRBD2. CDR1 LNHNV and CDR2 YYDKDF come from the germline V gene (reference sequence). This CDR3 has 16 amino acids. V shed 4 bases, J shed 3 bases, and the junction held 6 bases outside the gene matches. CDR3 sequence: CATSMGGLAETDTQYF. Here the CDR3 DNA reads TGTGCCACCAGCATGGGGGGACTAGCGGAGACAGATACGCAGTATTTT.

This clonotype was observed at least ten times. The rearrangement links TRBV5-4 to TRBJ2-1, with 9 bases matching TRBD1. V was clipped by 4 bases and J by 5 bases; unmatched bases: 7. The germline V gene has CDR1 SGHNT and CDR2 YYREEE (reference sequence). The CDR3 extends over 15 amino acids. The DNA of the CDR3 is TGTGCCAGCAGCGGATACAGGGGGCCTCACAATGAGCAGTTCTTC. The encoded protein is CASSGYRGPHNEQFF. The variable domain in full, with the rest retrieved from reference TRBV5-4 and TRBJ2-1, is ETGVTQSPTHLIKTRGQQVTLRCSSQSGHNTVSWYQQALGQGPQFIFQYYREEENGRGNFPPRFSGLQFPNYSSELNVNALELDDSALYLCASSGYRGPHNEQFFGPGTRLTVL.

This chain links TRBV4-2 with TRBJ1-5, with TRBD1 identical over 11 bases. The trim removed 3 bases at V and 4 bases at J, leaving 5 bases unmatched. This CDR3 has 16 amino acids. CDR1 and CDR2 (germline): LGHNA, YNFKEQ. CDR3 in DNA: TGTGCCAGCAGCCAGGACAGGGGGCTTCGTAATCAGCCCCAGCATTTT. It encodes CASSQDRGLRNQPQHF.

The chain couples TRBV3-1 to TRBJ1-1, with D uncertain. V lost 1 base and J 6 bases, leaving 12 bases between the germline ends. The CDR3 runs 14 residues. CDR1 LGHDT and CDR2 YNNKEL come from the germline V gene (reference sequence). CDR3 protein: CASSQAETWAEAFF. CDR3 coding DNA: TGTGCCAGCAGCCAAGCGGAGACGTGGGCTGAAGCTTTCTTT.